The 14 T cell receptor beta chains reported below all come from one sample, sequenced in a study of PD-L1 blockade in urothelial cancer. Clones were read by immunoSEQ multiplex PCR, and TCRdb kept only the in-frame ones, dropping some. In the table there are about 90,000 clones, roughly 83% of which are singletons. Time point: peripheral blood 6 weeks after treatment start. Sample: PBMCs, taken around atezolizumab (anti-PD-L1) treatment. Receptors were obtained from a man aged 65 to 85 with urothelial cancer.

The chain employs TRBV5-4 and TRBJ1-1, with 12 positions matching TRBD1. The germline V gene encodes CDR1 SGHNT and CDR2 YYREEE (reference sequence). V shed 4 bases, J shed 7 bases, and the junction held 8 bases outside the gene matches. The CDR3 length is 15 residues. This CDR3 is CASSPGQGARVEAFF. The CDR3 DNA follows: TGTGCCAGCAGCCCGGGACAGGGGGCAAGGGTTGAAGCTTTCTTT.

The table lists this clone with a few counts. The rearrangement links TRBV7-9 to TRBJ1-1, with 10 positions matching TRBD1. CDR3 size: 15 residues. Germline trimming cut 6 bases from V and 6 bases from J; bases unmatched to any gene: 10. Germline V CDR1 and CDR2: SEHNR, FQNEAQ (reference sequence). The chain's CDR3 is CASSLGTGAFPEAFF. The CDR3 region has the DNA TGTGCCAGCAGTCTAGGGACAGGGGCCTTCCCTGAAGCTTTCTTT.

This clone was picked up one time. The chain has TRBV14 and TRBJ2-7, with 8 bases identical to TRBD2. With V trimmed by 4 bases and J by 3 bases, 8 bases remained unmatched. Germline-derived CDR1 and CDR2 are SGHDN and FVKESK. CDR3 length: 15 amino acids. CDR3 protein: CASSLLAASFYEQYF. The CDR3 bases are TGTGCCAGCAGCCTACTAGCGGCTTCTTTCTACGAGCAGTACTTC.

The DNA for the CDR3 is TGTGCCAGTAGTATAAGCCAGGGCGCTTATAGCAATCAGCCCCAGCATTTT. It codes for CASSISQGAYSNQPQHF. The gene calls are TRBV19 and TRBJ1-5; D may be TRBD1 (5 bases). The CDR3 runs to 17 residues. Germline V gene lookup returns CDR1 LNHDA and CDR2 SQIVND (reference sequence). Between the trimmed V and J ends, which lost 2 bases and 0 bases, there was a span of 14 bases.

The chain links TRBV7-3 to TRBJ2-4, with 11 bases fitting TRBD2. V lost 5 bases and J lost 8; bases outside the gene matches: 8. CDR3 length: 15 amino acids. CDR1 is SGHTA and CDR2 is FQGTGA in the germline V gene. CDR3 DNA sequence: TGTGCCAGCAGCCCAATAGCGGGAGGGTCGGACATTCAGTACTTC. It is translated as CASSPIAGGSDIQYF.

This rearrangement joins TRBV5-4 to TRBJ2-3; tentatively, D is TRBD1 (5 bases). V was cut by 4 bases and J by 1 base, with 16 bases left in between. The V gene's germline CDR1 is SGHNT and CDR2 YYREEE (reference sequence). The CDR3 loop spans 16 amino acids. The CDR3 nucleotides read TGTGCCAGCAGCCCCTTAGGGGATGGGGGCACAGATACGCAGTATTTT. Protein sequence: CASSPLGDGGTDTQYF.

The chain has TRBV7-2 and TRBJ2-5; D remains unclear. Between the trimmed V and J ends, which lost 5 bases and 3 bases, there was a span of 10 bases. The CDR3 is made up of 13 amino acids. Germline loops: CDR1 SGHTA, CDR2 FQGNSA. The CDR3 region has the DNA TGTGCCAGCAGCACCCACATGGAAGAGACCCAGTACTTC. As protein: CASSTHMEETQYF.

This clone was recorded once. The chain combines TRBV9 with TRBJ1-5, with D hard to call. This CDR3 has 14 residues. Germline V lookup: CDR1 SGDLS, CDR2 YYNGEE. V lost 3 bases to trimming and J lost 5 bases, with 12 bases between them. The CDR3 nucleotides read TGTGCCAGCAGCGCCACGGGTAACTATCAGCCCCAGCATTTT. It yields the protein CASSATGNYQPQHF. Full variable domain (rest looked up from reference TRBV9 and TRBJ1-5): DSGVTQTPKHLITATGQRVTLRCSPRSGDLSVYWYQQSLDQGLQFLIQYYNGEERAKGNILERFSAQQFPDLHSELNLSSLELGDSALYFCASSATGNYQPQHFGDGTRLSIL.

V usage is TRBV7-3 and J usage is TRBJ2-7; no clear D gene. Germline CDR1 is SGHTA and CDR2 is FQGTGA. The ends were cut back, 4 bases at V and 3 bases at J, with 4 bases in the middle. The CDR3 extends over 11 amino acids. The DNA of the CDR3 is TGTGCCAGCAGCTCTTACTACGAGCAGTACTTC. Amino acids: CASSSYYEQYF.

The V and J genes are TRBV29-1 and TRBJ2-3; D remains unclear. The CDR3 length is 13 residues. V was shortened by 4 bases and J by 2 bases, with 10 bases between the two germline ends. Germline-derived CDR1 and CDR2 are SQVTM and ANQGSEA. CDR3 residues: CSVVSDSTDTQYF. CDR3 DNA: TGCAGCGTTGTCTCAGATTCCACAGATACGCAGTATTTT.

V usage is TRBV4-2 and J usage is TRBJ2-7, with 10 bases aligning to TRBD2. The V and J ends lost 0 bases and 7 bases, in that order; junction bases with no gene match: 6. This CDR3 region has 15 residues. Germline V gives CDR1 LGHNA, CDR2 YNFKEQ. CDR3 amino acids: CASSQELAGSWEQYF. The CDR3, as DNA: TGTGCCAGCAGCCAAGAACTAGCGGGGTCCTGGGAGCAGTACTTC.

The gene calls are TRBV9 and TRBJ2-3; TRBD2 is a possible D gene (5 bases). The germline CDR1 and CDR2 sequences are SGDLS and YYNGEE. The CDR3 is made up of 14 amino acids. V lost 0 bases and J lost 6, with 11 bases in between. CDR3 nucleotides: TGTGCCAGCAGCGTAGAAAGATCGGGGGATACGCAGTATTTT. Protein product: CASSVERSGDTQYF. The variable domain in full, completed from reference TRBV9 and TRBJ2-3, reads DSGVTQTPKHLITATGQRVTLRCSPRSGDLSVYWYQQSLDQGLQFLIQYYNGEERAKGNILERFSAQQFPDLHSELNLSSLELGDSALYFCASSVERSGDTQYFGPGTRLTVL.

The J gene is TRBJ2-2, the V gene TRBV11-2; 9 bases match TRBD2. The CDR3 loop spans 15 amino acids. V lost 7 bases and J lost 4; bases outside the gene matches: 7. The germline V gene has CDR1 SGHAT and CDR2 FQNNGV. The CDR3 coding sequence is TGTGCCAGCATCGCGGGGACTAGCACCACCGGGGAGCTGTTTTTT. Residues: CASIAGTSTTGELFF. Looking up the rest from reference TRBV11-2 and TRBJ2-2 gives the full variable domain: EAGVAQSPRYKIIEKRQSVAFWCNPISGHATLYWYQQILGQGPKLLIQFQNNGVVDDSQLPKDRFSAERLKGVDSTLKIQPAKLEDSAVYLCASIAGTSTTGELFFGEGSRLTVL.

V and J are TRBV27 and TRBJ1-3; possibly TRBD1 for D (5 bases). From germline, CDR1 is MNHEY and CDR2 SMNVEV (reference sequence). V shed 0 bases and J shed 0 bases, with 15 bases lying between them. The CDR3 is 18 residues long. CDR3 in amino acids: CASSLSGRGPSSGNTIYF. The CDR3 DNA sequence: TGTGCCAGCAGTTTATCGGGGAGGGGCCCTAGCTCTGGAAACACCATATATTTT.